This TCR beta chain was profiled in a study of post-analysis software for immune sequencing data. General study results and limits: Among roughly five TRBV segments more frequent in patients than controls were TRBV5-6, TRBV5-1 and TRBV20-1.

The authors incorporated unique molecular identifiers into the TCR beta cDNA libraries. TCRdb redid the calling of the PCR reads with MiXCR, one entry per CDR3 protein. Of 740,000 or so distinct CDR3 sequences listed, roughly half were seen once; the top ten hold roughly 4.4%. CDR3 length: 17 residues. The germline CDR1 and CDR2 sequences are SGHVS and FQNEAQ. J gave up 6 bases and V 2 bases, and 13 bases lay outside the gene matches. This clonotype was seen a few times. Its specificity is unknown. This clonotype was sampled from a girl aged 5 to 17 with multiple sclerosis. The chain couples TRBV7-8 to TRBJ1-2; 9 bases are shared with TRBD1. The sequenced sample was blood. CDR3 sequence (DNA): TGTGCCAGCAGCTTACGGGACAGGGAAGTTGGAGACGATGGCTACACCTTC. Its protein product is CASSLRDREVGDDGYTF.